The clone carrying this T cell receptor (beta chain) was counted ten times or more. This record comes from a study of molecular identifiers for immune sequencing clone quantification. In TCRdb, the PCR reads were re-called with MiXCR into one record per CDR3 protein. The sample has around 460,000 distinct CDR3 sequences, roughly 26% seen once. Naive CD8 T cell sorting was performed on the CD8+CD4-CCR7+CD45RA+ phenotype. The CDR3 extends over 13 amino acids. Germline CDR1 is SGHAT and CDR2 is FQNNGV. Trimming cost V 5 bases and J 2 bases, with 9 bases left between them. The clonotype was recovered from a human donor in good health. Some libraries in this study had Jurkat cell RNA spiked in. The source material was naive CD8+ T cells from blood, with Jurkat cell RNA spiked in. Subset denoted: FACS-sorted CD8+CD4-CCR7+CD45RA+ naive T cells. This chain joins TRBV11-2 and TRBJ2-5, with D unresolved. The CDR3 DNA is TGTGCCAGCAGCCTGCTGGTACAAGAGACCCAGTACTTC. This gives the protein CASSLLVQETQYF.